The TCR beta chain under discussion was sequenced for a study of shared clonotypes between healthy human individuals. The naive CD8 fraction comprised CD45RO-negative cells positively selected for CCR7 and excluded terminally differentiated effector memory CD45RA+ cells. Donors were Caucasian adults residing in Nashville, Tennessee, USA. Germline CDR1 MNHEY, CDR2 SMNVEV (reference sequence). Trimming took 3 bases from V and 3 from J, leaving 8 bases between them. The CDR3 length is 13 residues. On this clone itself: Its antigen is not identified.

General study results and limits: A few donors had around 5% of their naive CD4 clonotypes in common.

It was at deep level that the assay was run. In the source study's methods: ImmunoSEQ supplied junction-only sequences lacking quality scores, so filtering was different. Generated by immunoSEQ multiplex PCR, the TCRdb table keeps only in-frame clones and is missing some. For V, J and clone size, that table is used; D and trimming come from the DNA. The sample shows 2 million to 2.5 million clones, just over 90% of them seen only once. This receptor was obtained from a man aged 18 to 35 in good health. Some clones in this sample may be carry-over from other donors' samples. The specimen was naive CD8+ T cells from PBMCs. The chain uses TRBV27 and TRBJ1-1; tentatively, D is TRBD1 (6 bases). CDR3 protein: CASSFNRDTEAFF. The DNA of the CDR3 is TGTGCCAGCAGTTTCAACAGGGACACTGAAGCTTTCTTT.